This T cell receptor beta chain was observed in a study of blood T cells in healthy people across ages. A second PCR, run for about 7 to 11 cycles, used a sample-barcoded 5' primer plus a J-beta primer mix. TCRdb passed the 5' RACE reads through MiXCR, listing each CDR3 protein once. The sample shows some 1.5 million distinct CDR3 sequences, approximately 30% of them seen only once. Germline CDR1 SGHRS, CDR2 YFSETQ. V was shortened by 1 base and J by 1 base, with 8 bases between the two germline ends. This CDR3 comprises 14 residues. This clonotype was counted only a few times. Sequencing input: blood. The chain carries TRBV5-1 and TRBJ1-1; D remains ambiguous. This TCR came from a woman aged 25 to 39 in good health. The CDR3 region has the DNA TGCGCCAGCAGCTTGCAGGCGGGGAACACTGAAGCTTTCTTT. It is translated as CASSLQAGNTEAFF.